A single sample is the source of the 8 T cell receptor beta chains below, sequenced in a study of long-term antiretroviral therapy in people with HIV. The libraries were made with immunoSEQ v3.0 at survey level. Produced via immunoSEQ multiplex PCR; TCRdb's table is partial and in-frame only. Counted here are over 30,000 clones, about 85% occurring once; the ten biggest clones make up over 10%. The sample was unsorted PBMCs, taken 1.1 years after starting antiretroviral therapy. Receptor source: a man younger than 35 with HIV.

The rearrangement links TRBV5-8 to TRBJ1-3, with D unresolved. The V end lost 1 base, the J end lost 4 bases, and 6 bases lay between the germline ends. This CDR3 has 13 residues. CDR1 and CDR2 from the germline V gene are SGHTS and YDEGEE. CDR3 protein: CASSLILGNTIYF. CDR3 nucleotide sequence: TGTGCCAGCAGCTTGATACTCGGAAACACCATATATTTT.

This clone was detected only a few times. This chain links TRBV19 with TRBJ2-7; 7 nucleotides match TRBD1. Germline values: CDR1 LNHDA, CDR2 SQIVND (reference sequence). Trimming at V came to 1 base and at J to 0 bases, leaving 6 bases not matched to a gene. CDR3 length: 16 residues. This CDR3 is CASSIGTGESSYEQYF. DNA for the CDR3: TGTGCCAGTAGTATAGGCACAGGGGAAAGCTCCTACGAGCAGTACTTC. Based on the CDR3 plus reference TRBV19 and TRBJ2-7, the full variable domain is DGGITQSPKYLFRKEGQNVTLSCEQNLNHDAMYWYRQDPGQGLRLIYYSQIVNDFQKGDIAEGYSVSREKKESFPLTVTSAQKNPTAFYLCASSIGTGESSYEQYFGPGTRLTVT.

A single count supports this clone. V usage is TRBV30 and J usage is TRBJ2-5; D may be TRBD1 (5 bases). Looked up from germline, CDR1 is GTSNPN and CDR2 is SVGIG (reference sequence). The V and J ends lost 5 bases and 7 bases respectively, with 14 bases between them. CDR3 length equals 12 residues. CDR3 sequence reads: CAWWFQGATQYF. CDR3 in DNA: TGTGCCTGGTGGTTCCAAGGGGCGACCCAGTACTTC. The entire variable domain, with the rest obtained from reference TRBV30 and TRBJ2-5, is as follows: SQTIHQWPATLVQPVGSPLSLECTVEGTSNPNLYWYRQAAGRGLQLLFYSVGIGQISSEVPQNLSASRPQDRQFILSSKKLLLSDSGFYLCAWWFQGATQYFGPGTRLLVL.

This rearrangement joins TRBV4-2 to TRBJ2-1; 11 nucleotides match TRBD2. Trimming at V came to 0 bases and at J to 6 bases, leaving 4 bases not matched to a gene. The CDR3 contains 16 residues. Germline lookup yields CDR1 LGHNA and CDR2 YNFKEQ. CDR3 nucleotide sequence: TGTGCCAGCAGCCAAGATCCAACTAGCGGGAGCAATGAGCAGTTCTTC. It encodes CASSQDPTSGSNEQFF.

The rearrangement uses TRBV7-9 and TRBJ2-3; D gene unclear. Per germline, CDR1 SEHNR and CDR2 FQNEAQ (reference sequence). This CDR3 comprises 11 residues. Trimming removed 2 bases from V and 5 bases from J, with 2 bases in between. The CDR3 sequence: CASSLKDTQYF. In nucleotides, the CDR3 is TGTGCCAGCAGCTTAAAAGATACGCAGTATTTT.

This chain uses TRBV11-2 with TRBJ2-3; TRBD2 matches at 9 bases. The CDR3 extends over 17 amino acids. Germline V CDR1 and CDR2: SGHAT, FQNNGV. V lost 8 bases and J lost 2; bases outside the gene matches: 14. The CDR3 DNA reads TGTGCCAGCGCCCCCGCTCCGGGGACTAGCTTCACAGATACGCAGTATTTT. This translates into CASAPAPGTSFTDTQYF.

This clone was seen more than once but under ten times. V gene TRBV12-5 combines with J gene TRBJ1-5; D gene uncertain. The CDR3 has 14 residues. Germline lookup yields CDR1 LGHNT and CDR2 FRNRAP. The CDR3 region is CAAEIGGSNQPQHF. CDR3 DNA sequence: TGTGCCGCCGAGATAGGAGGTAGCAATCAGCCCCAGCATTTT. Looking up the rest from reference TRBV12-5 and TRBJ1-5 gives the full variable domain: DARVTQTPRHKVTEMGQEVTMRCQPILGHNTVFWYRQTMMQGLELLAYFRNRAPLDDSGMPKDRFSAEMPDATLATLKIQPSEPRDSAVYFCAAEIGGSNQPQHFGDGTRLSIL.

The rearrangement uses TRBV27 and TRBJ2-1; D not resolved. Germline V gene sequence: CDR1 MNHEY, CDR2 SMNVEV (reference sequence). This CDR3 has 13 amino acids. V was cut by 0 bases and J by 5 bases, with 5 bases left in between. In nucleotides, the CDR3 is TGTGCCAGCAGTTTATCGGCAAACAATGAGCAGTTCTTC. Protein product: CASSLSANNEQFF.